The 18 T cell receptor beta chains below were found in one sample sequenced in a study of T-cell reconstitution after alpha-beta-depleted transplantation in children. The library targeted TCRbeta and was prepared with unique molecular identifiers. TCRdb recomputed calls from the PCR reads with MiXCR, one row per CDR3 protein. Among around 490,000 distinct CDR3 sequences listed, 9.5% to 12% were seen once. The source material was PBMCs, mostly from graft donor cells, sampled 180 days after TCRalphabeta/CD19-depleted stem cell transplant. These TCRs come from a female patient between 2 and 10 years old who had a stem cell transplant for aplastic anemia, so the T cells may come from the graft donor.

The genes are TRBV6-5 and TRBJ1-2; 8 nucleotides align to TRBD1. The CDR3 runs 15 residues. Per germline, CDR1 MNHEY and CDR2 SVGAGI. V dropped 2 bases and J dropped 4; count of bases not matched to a gene: 6. The CDR3 sequence is CASSYGQGAGYGYTF. As DNA, the CDR3 is TGTGCCAGCAGTTACGGGCAGGGGGCGGGCTATGGCTACACCTTC.

The sample holds a few counts of this clonotype. The chain links TRBV6-2 or TRBV6-3 to TRBJ2-7; weak D call: TRBD2 (5 bases). The V gene's germline CDR1 is MNHEY and CDR2 SVGEGT. The CDR3 is 15 amino acids. Deletions cut 4 bases from V and 5 bases from J, with 18 bases between. The CDR3 nucleotides read TGTGCCAGCAGTTTTGAGGGAGCACCACTCAACGAGCAGTACGTC. It yields the protein CASSFEGAPLNEQYV.

The rearrangement joins TRBV7-2 to TRBJ1-2, with 7 bases aligning to TRBD1. V gave up 0 bases and J gave up 3 bases; unmatched junction bases: 10. From germline, CDR1 is SGHTA and CDR2 FQGNSA. The CDR3 covers 17 residues. The CDR3 DNA sequence: TGTGCCAGCAGCTTAGCAGGGGGCGTGAGAAGGGACTATGGCTACACCTTC. Translated: CASSLAGGVRRDYGYTF.

This clonotype was seen more than once but under ten times. The chain is built from TRBV5-1 and TRBJ2-3, with 11 bases identical to TRBD2. V lost 6 bases and J lost 5; bases outside the gene matches: 5. The CDR3 has 14 residues. Germline V CDR1 and CDR2: SGHRS, YFSETQ. The CDR3 DNA reads TGCGCCAGCAAACTAGCGGGAGTTCAAGATACGCAGTATTTT. It encodes CASKLAGVQDTQYF.

The V call is TRBV7-8, the J call TRBJ2-1; the D gene is possibly TRBD2 (6 bases). Trimming took 5 bases from V and 5 from J, leaving 22 bases between them. This CDR3 contains 17 residues. Germline loops: CDR1 SGHVS, CDR2 FQNEAQ. The CDR3 nucleotides read TGTGCCAGCAGCCCACGGGTAAAGACTAGGACTAACAATGAGCAGTTCTTC. Its protein is CASSPRVKTRTNNEQFF.

This clonotype showed up just a few times. The J gene is TRBJ2-1, the V gene TRBV7-9, with 10 positions matching TRBD2. The germline V gene encodes CDR1 SEHNR and CDR2 FQNEAQ (reference sequence). The V and J ends lost 1 base and 9 bases, in that order; junction bases with no gene match: 3. The CDR3 consists of 14 residues. CDR3 nucleotide sequence: TGTGCCAGCAGCTTAGTAGCGGGAGGTTTTGAGCAGTTCTTC. It specifies CASSLVAGGFEQFF.

The rearrangement uses TRBV20-1 and TRBJ2-5; tentative D call: TRBD1 (6 bases). This CDR3 has 13 residues. Germline CDR1 is DFQATT and CDR2 is SNEGSKA (reference sequence). The V and J ends lost 5 bases and 1 base respectively, with 11 bases between them. CDR3 residues: CSAQRTAQETQYF. As DNA, the CDR3 is TGCAGTGCTCAGCGGACAGCCCAAGAGACCCAGTACTTC.

In its sample, this clonotype was seen a few times. The chain links TRBV11-3 to TRBJ1-2; D uncertain. V was shortened by 2 bases and J by 6 bases, with 7 bases between the two germline ends. CDR1 and CDR2 from the germline V gene are SGHNT and YENEEA. The length of the CDR3 is 12 residues. In DNA form, the CDR3 reads TGTGCCAGCAGCTTAATGAGTAATGGCTACACCTTC. This gives the protein CASSLMSNGYTF.

The rearrangement uses TRBV28 and TRBJ1-1, with D possibly being TRBD1 (5 bases). CDR3 size: 12 residues. Trimming took off 2 bases at V and 9 bases at J, with 10 bases between the two ends. Germline values: CDR1 MDHEN, CDR2 SYDVKM. CDR3 nucleotide sequence: TGTGCCAGCAGTTTAGGTCCAGGGAAAGCTTTCTTT. It specifies CASSLGPGKAFF. Full variable domain (outside the CDR3, taken from reference TRBV28 and TRBJ1-1): DVKVTQSSRYLVKRTGEKVFLECVQDMDHENMFWYRQDPGLGLRLIYFSYDVKMKEKGDIPEGYSVSREKKERFSLILESASTNQTSMYLCASSLGPGKAFFGQGTRLTVV.

The chain recombines TRBV12-3 or TRBV12-4 with TRBJ1-2; a possible D gene is TRBD1 (5 bases). Between the trimmed V and J ends, which lost 1 base and 4 bases, there was a span of 10 bases. The CDR3 spans 14 residues. The CDR3 DNA sequence: TGTGCCAGCAGTTTAGGGAGCAGGGCCTATGGCTACACCTTC. Its translation is CASSLGSRAYGYTF.

The sample holds a few counts of this clonotype. J is TRBJ2-1 and V is TRBV5-1; TRBD1 is a possible D gene (6 bases). V was shortened by 0 bases and J by 9 bases, with 10 bases between the two germline ends. This CDR3 has 13 residues. Germline V gene lookup returns CDR1 SGHRS and CDR2 YFSETQ. CDR3 in amino acids: CASSLVGAAEQFF. In nucleotides, the CDR3 is TGCGCCAGCAGCTTGGTGGGGGCAGCTGAGCAGTTCTTC.

This clonotype was recorded a few times. The gene calls are TRBV10-3 and TRBJ1-2; D unresolved. The V and J ends lost 5 bases and 7 bases respectively, with 8 bases between them. The CDR3 has 11 amino acids. CDR1 ENHRY and CDR2 SYGVKD come from the germline V gene. The CDR3 sequence: CAISSGSGYTF. In DNA form, the CDR3 reads TGTGCCATCAGTTCCGGTTCTGGCTACACCTTC.

This clonotype was found many times. The genes are TRBV25-1 and TRBJ2-6; 7 nucleotides agree with TRBD1. The CDR3 extends over 14 amino acids. Germline V gene data show CDR1 as MGHDK and CDR2 as SYGVNS. V lost 3 bases and J lost 4; bases outside the gene matches: 0. The CDR3 DNA is TGTGCCAGCAGTGAGGGACAGGGGGCCAACGTCCTGACTTTC. Residues: CASSEGQGANVLTF.

The table lists this clonotype with many counts. This chain links TRBV29-1 with TRBJ2-3; 8 bases are shared with TRBD1. This CDR3 has 13 amino acids. V lost 4 bases, J lost 5 bases, and 5 bases stayed unmatched. Germline CDR1 SQVTM, CDR2 ANQGSEA. The CDR3 loop reads CSVAGGWGDTQYF. CDR3 nucleotides: TGCAGCGTTGCAGGGGGCTGGGGAGATACGCAGTATTTT.

The chain couples TRBV10-3 to TRBJ1-1; D unclear. CDR1 is ENHRY, CDR2 SYGVKD, per germline. V lost 0 bases to trimming and J lost 1 base, with 9 bases between them. This CDR3 spans 15 amino acids. The CDR3 spells CAISESGQRNTEAFF. In DNA, the CDR3 is TGTGCCATCAGTGAGTCCGGGCAGCGGAACACTGAAGCTTTCTTT.

The rearrangement joins TRBV27 to TRBJ2-7; D may be TRBD1 (5 bases). V was pared by 8 bases and J by 6 bases, with 20 bases between. The CDR3 runs to 14 residues. The germline gives CDR1 MNHEY, CDR2 SMNVEV (reference sequence). The CDR3 reads CASPLRTRCGEQYF. The DNA of the CDR3 is TGTGCCAGCCCCCTACGGACACGGTGTGGCGAGCAGTACTTC.

The rearrangement uses TRBV21-1 and TRBJ2-7; the table's D call, TRBD1, has no DNA check behind it. TRBV21-1 is a pseudogene. The CDR3 contains 17 residues. The CDR3 loop reads CASSKYGPGTGGYEQYV. CDR3 DNA sequence: TGTGCCAGCAGCAAATACGGGCCCGGGACCGGGGGCTACGAGCAGTACGTC.

The gene calls are TRBV12-3 or TRBV12-4 and TRBJ2-2; TRBD2 agrees at 8 bases. The J segment lost 4 bases and the V segment lost 3 bases, leaving 7 bases of the junction unmatched. CDR3 length equals 16 residues. The DNA of the CDR3 is TGTGCCAGCAGTTTCGATGCGGGGGGAGGCACCGGGGAGCTGTTTTTT. This encodes CASSFDAGGGTGELFF.